This is a list of T cell receptor beta chains from one sample in a study of T cell repertoires in cytomegalovirus infection. These receptors' antigens are unknown. A single record per CDR3 protein comes from TCRdb applying MiXCR to the reads. The table shows nearly 700,000 distinct CDR3 sequences, with roughly 33% occurring only once. The sample consisted of cultured PBMCs, taken from culture after CMV antigen stimulation. These receptors were collected from a human donor in good health (CMV status not recorded). Some clones in this sample may be carry-over from other donors' samples. CDR3s include the opening cysteine and the closing phenylalanine or tryptophan. A D gene is named only where the DNA matches it firmly. The size of a clone is reported for some rows only, either as once, few or many, or as a class for expanded clones.

>NA|many|TRBV7-2|TRBJ2-3
TGTGCCAGCAGCTTAAACCCCCCATCATCAATCCGTGGTTTAACAGATACGCAGTATTTT
CASSLNPPSSIRGLTDTQYF
>NA|many|TRBV7-2|TRBJ1-2
TGTGCCAGCACCCTTCAGGGAGGTTATGGCTACACCTTC
CASTLQGGYGYTF
>TRBD2|few|TRBV7-8|TRBJ2-3
TGTGCCAGCAGCGCGGGGGATGGGGATACGCAGTATTTT
CASSAGDGDTQYF
>TRBD1|many|TRBV7-6|TRBJ1-1
TGTGCCAGCAGCGTACAGGGGTATCACACTGAAGCTTTCTTT
CASSVQGYHTEAFF
>NA|many|TRBV7-2|TRBJ1-2
TGTGCCAGCAGCTTACAATTTAACTATGGCTACACCTTC
CASSLQFNYGYTF
>NA|few|TRBV28|TRBJ1-4
TGTGCCAGCACCCCCTTCAAGGGCACGAATGAAAAACTGTTTTTT
CASTPFKGTNEKLFF
>TRBD2|once|TRBV2|TRBJ2-6
TGTGCCAGCAGTGAGATCCGCGGGGGGCACTCTGGGGCCAACGTCCTGACTTTC
CASSEIRGGHSGANVLTF
>TRBD1|NA|TRBV12-3/TRBV12-4|TRBJ2-1
TGTGCCAGCAGTTTCAGGGGGACACCTACCTACAATGAGCAGTTCTTC
CASSFRGTPTYNEQFF
>TRBD1|NA|TRBV6-2/TRBV6-3|TRBJ1-1
TGTGCCAGTTGGGACAGGGCGGGTGAAGCTTTCTTT
CASWDRAGEAFF
>NA|NA|TRBV20-1|TRBJ2-1
TGCAGTGCTAGTTTCTGGGGCGGGAATGAGCAGTTCTTC
CSASFWGGNEQFF
>NA|few|TRBV20-1|TRBJ1-1
TGCAGTGCATCACGGGCTGGCACTGAAGCTTTCTTT
CSASRAGTEAFF
>NA|few|TRBV19|TRBJ1-5
TGTGCCAGTACGACAGCTTATAGCAATCAGCCCCAGCATTTT
CASTTAYSNQPQHF
>TRBD1|few|TRBV7-2|TRBJ2-1
TGTGCCAGCAGCTTAGAGGGCAGGGGGCGCGGGAATGAGCAGTTCTTC
CASSLEGRGRGNEQFF
>NA|many|TRBV6-6|TRBJ2-7
TGTGCCAGCAGTTACACCGGGGGAAGAGAAGAGCAGTACTTC
CASSYTGGREEQYF
>TRBD1|few|TRBV7-8|TRBJ1-5
TGTGCCAGCAGCTTAGAGGGGGGGGCAGGGGGACCCCAGCCCCAGCATTTT
CASSLEGGAGGPQPQHF
>NA|once|TRBV11-2|TRBJ1-3
TGTGCCAGCAGCATCCTTGGGGGGAACACCATATATTTT
CASSILGGNTIYF
>NA|few|TRBV12-3/TRBV12-4|TRBJ2-5
TGTGCCAGCAGTATCGGGCCTCAAGAGACCCAGTACTTC
CASSIGPQETQYF
>NA|few|TRBV7-6|TRBJ1-1
TGTGCCAGCATAACTCAGGGTTTATCTGAAGCTTTCTTT
CASITQGLSEAFF
>NA|few|TRBV11-2|TRBJ2-2
TGTGCCAGCGGTAAACCGGGGGCTGGGGAGCTGTTTTTT
CASGKPGAGELFF
>NA|NA|TRBV20-1|TRBJ2-7
TGCAGTGCTAGTCTTCGACACCGCTCCTACGAGCAGTACTTC
CSASLRHRSYEQYF
>TRBD1|NA|TRBV2|TRBJ1-5
TGTGCCAGCCTCCTCGACAGGGGCTACAATCAGCCCCAGCATTTT
CASLLDRGYNQPQHF
>TRBD1|NA|TRBV25-1|TRBJ1-1
TGTGCCAGCAGTGATAGTAAGACAGGGAGGAACACTGAAGCTTTCTTT
CASSDSKTGRNTEAFF
>NA|NA|TRBV19|TRBJ1-6
TGTGCCAGTAGTGGAGTCTCGGGGAATTCACCCCTCCACTTT
CASSGVSGNSPLHF
>NA|NA|TRBV7-2|TRBJ2-5
TGTGCCAGCAGCCCCCGTGCTAGTTGGGAGACCCAGTACTTC
CASSPRASWETQYF
>TRBD1|NA|TRBV19|TRBJ1-1
TGTGCCAGTAATGAGGGGGCGGCTGAAGCTTTCTTT
CASNEGAAEAFF
>NA|NA|TRBV7-6|TRBJ2-2
TGTGCCAGCAGCTTATCGCCGGGGATCCCCGGGGAGCTGTTTTTT
CASSLSPGIPGELFF
>NA|NA|TRBV2|TRBJ2-5
TGTGCCAGCAGTAACCAGGGAGAGACCCAGTACTTC
CASSNQGETQYF
>NA|NA|TRBV6-8|TRBJ1-3
TGTGCCAGCAGGGACGGGGGAAGTGGAAACACCATATATTTT
CASRDGGSGNTIYF
>NA|NA|TRBV6-6|TRBJ2-2
TGTGCCCACCGGAACACCGGGGAGCTGTTTTTT
CAHRNTGELFF
>NA|NA|TRBV28|TRBJ2-6
TGTGCCAGCAGTTATCAACGGGCTGGGGCCAACGTCCTGACTTTC
CASSYQRAGANVLTF
>NA|NA|TRBV7-2|TRBJ2-2
TGTGCCAGCAGCTTTCGACTAGCGAACACCGGGGAGCTGTTTTTT
CASSFRLANTGELFF
>NA|many|TRBV7-6|TRBJ1-1
TGTGCCAGCAGCTTAGGTGATGTGAACACTGAAGCTTTCTTT
CASSLGDVNTEAFF
>NA|many|TRBV7-2|TRBJ1-6
TGTGCCAGCAGCTTAGTTGGGAAGGAAAACTCACCCCTCCACTTT
CASSLVGKENSPLHF
>TRBD1|few|TRBV6-2/TRBV6-3|TRBJ2-2
TGTGCCAGCAGTTACTTGATGGGACAGGGGAACACCGGGGAGCTGTTTTTT
CASSYLMGQGNTGELFF
>NA|NA|TRBV27|TRBJ2-3
TGTGCCAGCAGTGGACGGGGGAGAGTCACAGATACGCAGTATTTT
CASSGRGRVTDTQYF
>NA|NA|TRBV6-5|TRBJ2-5
TGTGCCAGCAGACCCAACTTGGACTCCCCGTACCAAGAGACCCAGTACTTC
CASRPNLDSPYQETQYF